This T cell receptor beta chain derives from a study of cytomegalovirus exposure and HLA in healthy donors. Study-level results: A previous analysis found most TCR beta V segments productive roughly 87% or roughly 30% of the time. Researchers had no immune exposure information except CMV serostatus available.

A remark on this clone: No antigen is known for it.

The PCR contained 60 Vbeta and 13 Jbeta primers. Profiled with immunoSEQ multiplex PCR; TCRdb holds only in-frame clones, not every one. Here the sample spans 150,000 or so clones, over 80% being singletons. At collection, donors were nominally healthy, but unrecorded immune exposures were probable. J gave up 7 bases and V 4 bases, and 14 bases lay outside the gene matches. Per germline, CDR1 SGHRS and CDR2 YFSETQ. There are 15 residues in the CDR3. V and J are TRBV5-1 and TRBJ2-7; 7 positions match TRBD2. This receptor was identified in a man aged 45 to 65 in good health and CMV-seropositive. The sample consisted of PBMCs. CDR3 region: CASSPVAGPPSEQYF. The DNA for the CDR3 is TGCGCCAGCAGCCCCGTAGCGGGCCCACCCTCGGAGCAGTACTTC.